Shown below are 32 T cell receptor beta chains from a single sample sequenced in a study of blood T cell repertoires in COVID-19. TCRdb's copy holds only in-frame clones and misses some; the assay was immunoSEQ multiplex PCR. The repertoire holds about 100,000 clones, with around 79% as singletons. What was sequenced was peripheral blood. The source of these receptors is a man between 65 and 80 years old with active or convalescent COVID-19.

This clone was detected a few times. The rearrangement uses TRBV28 and TRBJ1-2, with D maybe TRBD1 (6 bases). The V gene lost 5 bases and the J gene lost 0 bases, with 10 bases spanning the gap. Germline V gene lookup returns CDR1 MDHEN and CDR2 SYDVKM. The CDR3 runs 14 residues. The CDR3 sequence is CASSTQGANYGYTF. The CDR3 DNA sequence: TGTGCCAGCAGTACACAGGGAGCTAACTATGGCTACACCTTC.

The rearrangement links TRBV7-3 to TRBJ1-1, with D maybe TRBD1 (5 bases). The CDR3 extends over 13 amino acids. Looked up from germline, CDR1 is SGHTA and CDR2 is FQGTGA. Trimming pared 5 bases from V and 1 base from J, leaving 8 bases between. Here the CDR3 reads CASSADRNTEAFF. The CDR3 coding sequence is TGTGCCAGCAGCGCTGACAGGAACACTGAAGCTTTCTTT.

The chain couples TRBV3-1 (or the pseudogene TRBV3-2) to TRBJ2-3, with D tentatively TRBD1 (7 bases). Germline V gene lookup returns CDR1 LGHDT and CDR2 YNNKEL (reference sequence). V lost 3 bases and J 3 bases, leaving 13 bases between the germline ends. The CDR3 totals 15 residues. This CDR3 is CASSQPTGRTDTQYF. The CDR3 DNA is TGTGCCAGCAGCCAGCCGACAGGGAGGACAGATACGCAGTATTTT.

The chain carries TRBV6-5 and TRBJ1-2; a weak D match, TRBD1 (5 bases). The CDR3 contains 12 residues. The germline gives CDR1 MNHEY, CDR2 SVGAGI. Trimming cost V 7 bases and J 5 bases, with 11 bases left between them. The CDR3, as DNA: TGTGCCAGCACTTCAGGGTGGTATGGCTACACCTTC. Amino acids: CASTSGWYGYTF.

The chain uses TRBV7-8 and TRBJ1-4; possible D gene TRBD1, 6 bases. The CDR3 has 15 amino acids. V was shortened by 3 bases and J by 8 bases, with 16 bases between the two germline ends. Germline lookup yields CDR1 SGHVS and CDR2 FQNEAQ. This CDR3 is CASSLGRGRWEKLFF. CDR3 sequence (DNA): TGTGCCAGCAGCTTGGGCAGGGGTAGGTGGGAAAAACTGTTTTTT.

The V and J genes are TRBV7-9 and TRBJ1-2, with D possibly TRBD1 on 5 matching bases. The CDR3 spans 16 residues. The germline V and J ends were trimmed by 5 bases and 0 bases, with 16 bases remaining between them. Germline CDR1 and CDR2: SEHNR and FQNEAQ (reference sequence). CDR3 sequence reads: CASSQGGVLANYGYTF. CDR3 nucleotide sequence: TGTGCCAGCAGCCAGGGTGGAGTCTTAGCTAACTATGGCTACACCTTC. Variable domain in full (rest from reference TRBV7-9 and TRBJ1-2): DTGVSQNPRHKITKRGQNVTFRCDPISEHNRLYWYRQTLGQGPEFLTYFQNEAQLEKSRLLSDRFSAERPKGSFSTLEIQRTEQGDSAMYLCASSQGGVLANYGYTFGSGTRLTVV.

Here the CDR3 reads CASSVQGIWNYGYTF. In nucleotides, the CDR3 is TGTGCCAGCTCCGTTCAGGGGATTTGGAACTATGGCTACACCTTC. The chain combines TRBV18 with TRBJ1-2; perhaps TRBD1 as D (6 bases). The CDR3 is made up of 15 amino acids. Germline V gene data show CDR1 as KGHSH and CDR2 as LQKENI. Trimming shortened V by 6 bases and J by 2 bases, and 16 bases separated the two germline ends. The entire variable domain, with the rest obtained from reference TRBV18 and TRBJ1-2, is as follows: NAGVMQNPRHLVRRRGQEARLRCSPMKGHSHVYWYRQLPEEGLKFMVYLQKENIIDESGMPKERFSAEFPKEGPSILRIQQVVRGDSAAYFCASSVQGIWNYGYTFGSGTRLTVV.

A few counts support this clone. The chain combines TRBV6-5 with TRBJ2-7; TRBD1 matches at 10 bases. V lost 6 bases and J lost 7; bases outside the gene matches: 9. The CDR3 length is 14 residues. Germline CDR1 and CDR2: MNHEY and SVGAGI. The CDR3 bases are TGTGCCAGCAGGCGGGACAGGGGCTTGGGGGAGCAGTACTTC. Translated, it gives CASRRDRGLGEQYF.

The chain employs TRBV11-3 and TRBJ1-1; D remains ambiguous. Germline lookup yields CDR1 SGHNT and CDR2 YENEEA. V dropped 0 bases and J dropped 6 bases, with 8 bases sitting between them. The CDR3 has 13 amino acids. CDR3 in DNA: TGTGCCAGCAGCTTAGACATGGGCGCTGAAGCTTTCTTT. Translation gives CASSLDMGAEAFF.

The V and J genes are TRBV5-1 and TRBJ2-1, with 7 bases aligning to TRBD2. The germline V gene encodes CDR1 SGHRS and CDR2 YFSETQ. The CDR3 extends over 13 amino acids. The V gene end was trimmed by 0 bases and the J gene end by 8 bases; junction bases not matched to a gene: 2. The CDR3 sequence is CASSLDREDEQFF. CDR3 bases: TGCGCCAGCAGCTTGGATCGGGAGGATGAGCAGTTCTTC.

The rearrangement uses TRBV5-1 and TRBJ2-7; no definite D call. V dropped 1 base and J dropped 2 bases, with 7 bases sitting between them. Germline V gene data show CDR1 as SGHRS and CDR2 as YFSETQ. This CDR3 has 13 amino acids. Written as DNA, the CDR3 is TGCGCCAGCAGCTTGACAGCCACCTACGAGCAGTACTTC. Amino acids: CASSLTATYEQYF.

The chain links TRBV18 to TRBJ2-7; D is perhaps TRBD1 (5 bases). V lost 5 bases, J lost 6 bases, and 17 bases lay in between. Germline CDR1 reads KGHSH; CDR2 reads LQKENI. The CDR3 contains 14 residues. The CDR3 nucleotides are TGTGCCAGCTCATATGACAGCCCTGTAAGCGAGCAGTACTTC. It codes for CASSYDSPVSEQYF. Full variable domain (missing parts from reference TRBV18 and TRBJ2-7): NAGVMQNPRHLVRRRGQEARLRCSPMKGHSHVYWYRQLPEEGLKFMVYLQKENIIDESGMPKERFSAEFPKEGPSILRIQQVVRGDSAAYFCASSYDSPVSEQYFGPGTRLTVT.

V is TRBV4-1 and J is TRBJ1-6; 11 bases agree with TRBD1. CDR1 MGHRA and CDR2 YSYEKL come from the germline V gene. This CDR3 is 16 amino acids long. V lost 1 base and J lost 9; bases outside the gene matches: 5. The CDR3 protein is CASSQGGTGGSSPLHF. The CDR3 region has the DNA TGCGCCAGCAGCCAAGGGGGGACAGGGGGAAGTTCACCCCTCCACTTT.

In the case of this clone: A read error may be the cause here, since a much bigger clone is one base away. Other DNA sequences in this specimen translate into the identical CDR3. The V gene is TRBV5-1, the J gene TRBJ2-7, with 9 bases identical to TRBD2. The CDR3 contains 14 residues. The germline CDR1 and CDR2 sequences are SGHRS and YFSETQ. CDR3 in amino acids: CARSWGAGGHEQYF. CDR3 in DNA: TGCGCCCGCAGCTGGGGCGCGGGGGGGCACGAGCAGTACTTC.

The chain recombines TRBV9 with TRBJ2-7; D is perhaps TRBD2 (5 bases). The germline gives CDR1 SGDLS, CDR2 YYNGEE. V lost 2 bases, J lost 0 bases, and 9 bases lay in between. The CDR3 length is 14 residues. This CDR3 reads CASSVGDSSYEQYF. As DNA, the CDR3 is TGTGCCAGCAGCGTCGGGGATTCCTCCTACGAGCAGTACTTC. Filled out from reference TRBV9 and TRBJ2-7, the complete variable domain reads DSGVTQTPKHLITATGQRVTLRCSPRSGDLSVYWYQQSLDQGLQFLIQYYNGEERAKGNILERFSAQQFPDLHSELNLSSLELGDSALYFCASSVGDSSYEQYFGPGTRLTVT.

The chain carries TRBV2 and TRBJ1-1, with D maybe TRBD1 (5 bases). The CDR3 has 14 amino acids. Trimming took off 4 bases at V and 11 bases at J, with 20 bases between the two ends. Germline CDR1 reads SNHLY; CDR2 reads FYNNEI. CDR3 in amino acids: CASSGQMGGVLAFF. For the CDR3, the DNA is TGTGCCAGCAGTGGTCAAATGGGAGGGGTTCTCGCTTTCTTT.

The gene calls are TRBV9 and TRBJ2-5; possibly TRBD2 for D (7 bases). Germline V gene lookup returns CDR1 SGDLS and CDR2 YYNGEE. This CDR3 has 15 amino acids. V was shortened by 1 base and J by 5 bases, with 15 bases between the two germline ends. CDR3 in amino acids: CASSVSWEGVETQYF. The DNA of the CDR3 is TGTGCCAGCAGCGTAAGTTGGGAGGGGGTCGAGACCCAGTACTTC.

The chain couples TRBV19 to TRBJ2-1; TRBD2 is a possible D gene (6 bases). V lost 5 bases to trimming and J lost 1 base, with 18 bases between them. The CDR3 contains 17 residues. In germline, CDR1 is LNHDA, CDR2 SQIVND (reference sequence). CDR3 amino acids: CASSSLGWRASYNEQFF. DNA of the CDR3: TGTGCCAGTAGTTCCTTGGGGTGGAGGGCGTCCTACAATGAGCAGTTCTTC.

The chain recombines TRBV5-1 with TRBJ2-5, with 10 bases aligning to TRBD2. This CDR3 has 15 amino acids. Germline assignment: CDR1 SGHRS and CDR2 YFSETQ. Trimming removed 1 base from V and 3 bases from J; junction bases left unmatched: 3. In nucleotides, the CDR3 is TGCGCCAGCAGCTTGACCGGGACTAGCGAAGAGACCCAGTACTTC. Amino acids: CASSLTGTSEETQYF.

This clone has a handful of counts. The chain combines TRBV6-1 with TRBJ1-5, with 7 positions matching TRBD1. The CDR3 consists of 17 residues. The ends lost 1 base at V and 1 base at J; junction bases unmatched: 7. The germline CDR1 and CDR2 sequences are MNHNS and SASEGT. CDR3 amino acids: CASSEGVAGGSNQPQHF. CDR3 sequence (DNA): TGTGCCAGCAGTGAAGGGGTCGCAGGGGGAAGCAATCAGCCCCAGCATTTT.

The chain uses TRBV6-1 and TRBJ2-2, with a tentative D call TRBD1 (5 bases). From germline, CDR1 is MNHNS and CDR2 SASEGT. The ends were cut back, 3 bases at V and 5 bases at J, with 7 bases in the middle. The CDR3 contains 13 residues. The CDR3 nucleotides read TGTGCCAGCAGTGACAGGGTTACCGGGGAGCTGTTTTTT. It translates to CASSDRVTGELFF.

The chain recombines TRBV28 with TRBJ2-7; possible D gene TRBD1, 6 bases. V was cut by 7 bases and J by 1 base, with 11 bases left in between. CDR3 length equals 13 residues. Germline V gene lookup returns CDR1 MDHEN and CDR2 SYDVKM. The CDR3 sequence: CASTKGGSYEQYF. Written as DNA, the CDR3 is TGTGCCAGCACGAAAGGGGGATCCTACGAGCAGTACTTC.

The chain couples TRBV5-1 to TRBJ2-7; possibly TRBD1 for D (6 bases). This CDR3 is built from 14 residues. V was cut by 2 bases and J by 0 bases, with 9 bases left in between. Germline CDR1 SGHRS, CDR2 YFSETQ. In DNA form, the CDR3 reads TGCGCCAGCAGCTTAATCAGGGGCTCCTACGAGCAGTACTTC. This sequence encodes CASSLIRGSYEQYF.

This chain joins TRBV6-1 and TRBJ2-5; 13 bases map to TRBD2. V gave up 4 bases and J gave up 5 bases; unmatched junction bases: 7. The CDR3 has 16 residues. Germline CDR1 and CDR2: MNHNS and SASEGT. Here the CDR3 reads CASSVATSGRRETQYF. DNA for the CDR3: TGTGCCAGCAGTGTGGCGACTAGCGGGAGGAGGGAGACCCAGTACTTC.

The chain links TRBV14 to TRBJ2-7; D is ambiguous. Trimming took off 6 bases at V and 3 bases at J, with 15 bases between the two ends. This CDR3 has 14 amino acids. Germline values: CDR1 SGHDN, CDR2 FVKESK. The CDR3 loop reads CASRPLGYGYEQYF. Here the CDR3 DNA reads TGTGCCAGCAGACCCCTAGGTTACGGCTACGAGCAGTACTTC.

The count of this clone is one. The CDR3 nucleotides read TGCGCCAGCAGCTTGAACCAGGGAATTTGGGAGCAGTACTTC. Translated, it gives CASSLNQGIWEQYF. V gene TRBV5-1 combines with J gene TRBJ2-7; D perhaps matches TRBD1 (5 bases). CDR1 and CDR2 (germline): SGHRS, YFSETQ. The V and J ends lost 1 base and 7 bases respectively, with 15 bases between them. The CDR3 is 14 amino acids.

This clone was observed a few times. This chain joins TRBV5-5 and TRBJ1-5; no firm D call. This CDR3 comprises 14 residues. The V gene's germline CDR1 is SGHKS and CDR2 YYEKEE (reference sequence). V was shortened by 0 bases and J by 2 bases, with 6 bases between the two germline ends. The CDR3 region is CASSLAFGNQPQHF. The DNA of the CDR3 is TGTGCCAGCAGCTTGGCCTTTGGCAATCAGCCCCAGCATTTT.

The genes are TRBV5-1 and TRBJ2-1; 10 bases fit TRBD2. This CDR3 contains 16 residues. CDR1 SGHRS and CDR2 YFSETQ come from the germline V gene. Trimming removed 1 base from V and 9 bases from J; junction bases left unmatched: 10. The CDR3 sequence: CASSLLSSGGAGEQFF. The CDR3, as DNA: TGCGCCAGCAGCTTGCTGTCCAGCGGGGGGGCAGGTGAGCAGTTCTTC.

The rearrangement links TRBV10-3 to TRBJ1-2; 9 nucleotides agree with TRBD1. The J segment lost 6 bases and the V segment lost 3 bases, leaving 11 bases of the junction unmatched. Per germline, CDR1 ENHRY and CDR2 SYGVKD. The CDR3 length is 16 residues. The CDR3 loop is CAISDNRGRGQDGYTF. CDR3 in DNA: TGTGCCATCAGTGACAACAGGGGGCGCGGGCAGGATGGCTACACCTTC.

The V and J genes are TRBV11-1 and TRBJ2-5; 7 bases map to TRBD2. This CDR3 is 15 amino acids long. J lost 4 bases, V lost 5 bases, and 10 bases had no gene match. Looked up from germline, CDR1 is SGHAT and CDR2 is FQDESV (reference sequence). The CDR3 sequence: CASSLSTAGLETQYF. For the CDR3, the DNA is TGTGCCAGCAGCCTCTCCACAGCGGGGCTAGAGACCCAGTACTTC.

The V and J genes are TRBV7-9 and TRBJ2-1; a possible D gene is TRBD1 (6 bases). Germline CDR1 SEHNR, CDR2 FQNEAQ (reference sequence). V lost 5 bases to trimming and J lost 1 base, with 15 bases between them. The CDR3 covers 16 residues. CDR3 sequence (DNA): TGTGCCAGCAGCCTAGGTCCAGGGGAATCCTACAATGAGCAGTTCTTC. Residues: CASSLGPGESYNEQFF.

The chain carries TRBV5-6 and TRBJ1-2; 9 nucleotides align to TRBD1. This CDR3 has 16 amino acids. V gave up 3 bases and J gave up 4 bases; unmatched junction bases: 10. CDR1 SGHDT and CDR2 YYEEEE come from the germline V gene. CDR3 protein: CASSWRGDRALYGYTF. CDR3 sequence (DNA): TGTGCCAGCAGCTGGAGGGGGGACAGGGCCCTCTATGGCTACACCTTC.